The clone carrying this T cell receptor (beta chain) was observed a handful of times. Its target is unknown. The sample originates from a study of cytomegalovirus exposure and HLA in healthy donors. With 60 Vbeta and 13 Jbeta primers, the PCR was carried out. Sequencing was performed with immunoSEQ multiplex PCR; in TCRdb, only in-frame clones are kept and a portion is missing. The table shows 60,000 or so clones, with 70% to 75% occurring only once. Findings and limits, study-wide: Cytomegalovirus status, reportedly, was diagnosed with high specificity and sensitivity by the classifier.

The clonotype originates from a man aged 40-49 years in good health and CMV-seropositive. Specimen: PBMCs.

CDR3 amino acids: CASSVTRNEQFF. The DNA for the CDR3 is TGTGCCAGCAGCGTCACCAGGAATGAGCAGTTCTTC. The rearrangement uses TRBV7-9 and TRBJ2-1, with D uncertain. CDR3 length: 12 residues. CDR1 is SEHNR, CDR2 FQNEAQ, per germline (reference sequence). The V end lost 5 bases, the J end lost 7 bases, and 9 bases lay between the germline ends.